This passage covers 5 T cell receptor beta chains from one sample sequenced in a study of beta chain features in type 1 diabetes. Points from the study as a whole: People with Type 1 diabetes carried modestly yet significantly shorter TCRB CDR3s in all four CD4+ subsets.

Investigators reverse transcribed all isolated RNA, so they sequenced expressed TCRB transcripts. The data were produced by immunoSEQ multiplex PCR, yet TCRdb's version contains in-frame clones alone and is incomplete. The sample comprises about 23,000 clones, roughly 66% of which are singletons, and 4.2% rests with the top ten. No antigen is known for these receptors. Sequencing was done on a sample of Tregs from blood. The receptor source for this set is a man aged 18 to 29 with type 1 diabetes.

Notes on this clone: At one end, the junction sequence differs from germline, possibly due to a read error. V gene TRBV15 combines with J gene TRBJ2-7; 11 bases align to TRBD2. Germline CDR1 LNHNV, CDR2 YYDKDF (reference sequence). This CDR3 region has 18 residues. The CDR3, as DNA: TGTGCCACCAGCAGAGGATCGGGTCAGACTAGCGGGAACTCACATCCAGTCTTC. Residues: CATSRGSGQTSGNSHPVF.

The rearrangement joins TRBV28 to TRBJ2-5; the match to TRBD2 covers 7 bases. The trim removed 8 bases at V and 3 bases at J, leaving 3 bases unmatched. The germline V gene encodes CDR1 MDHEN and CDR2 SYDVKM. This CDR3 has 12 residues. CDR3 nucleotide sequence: TGTGCCAGCCGGGGGGATAAAGAGACCCAGTACTTC. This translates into CASRGDKETQYF.

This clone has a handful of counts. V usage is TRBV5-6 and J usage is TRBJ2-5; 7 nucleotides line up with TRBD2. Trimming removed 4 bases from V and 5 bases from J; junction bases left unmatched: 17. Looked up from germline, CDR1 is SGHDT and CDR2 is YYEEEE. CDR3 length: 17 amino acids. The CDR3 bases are TGTGCCAGCAGCCCTATTCAGAGCGGGGACTTAGGGGAGACCCAGTACTTC. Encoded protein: CASSPIQSGDLGETQYF.

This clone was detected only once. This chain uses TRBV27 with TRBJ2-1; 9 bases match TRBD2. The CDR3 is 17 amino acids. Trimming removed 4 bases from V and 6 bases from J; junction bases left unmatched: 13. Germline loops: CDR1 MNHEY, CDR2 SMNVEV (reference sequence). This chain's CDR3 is CASSSETSGPGFNEQFF. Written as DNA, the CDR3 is TGTGCCAGCAGTTCAGAGACTAGCGGTCCAGGGTTCAATGAGCAGTTCTTC.

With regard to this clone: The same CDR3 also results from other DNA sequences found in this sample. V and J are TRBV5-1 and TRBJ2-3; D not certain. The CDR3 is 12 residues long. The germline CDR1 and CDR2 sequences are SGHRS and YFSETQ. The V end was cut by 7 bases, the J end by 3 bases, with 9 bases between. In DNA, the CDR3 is TGCGCCAGCTCCCCAGGAACAGATACGCAGTATTTT. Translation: CASSPGTDTQYF.